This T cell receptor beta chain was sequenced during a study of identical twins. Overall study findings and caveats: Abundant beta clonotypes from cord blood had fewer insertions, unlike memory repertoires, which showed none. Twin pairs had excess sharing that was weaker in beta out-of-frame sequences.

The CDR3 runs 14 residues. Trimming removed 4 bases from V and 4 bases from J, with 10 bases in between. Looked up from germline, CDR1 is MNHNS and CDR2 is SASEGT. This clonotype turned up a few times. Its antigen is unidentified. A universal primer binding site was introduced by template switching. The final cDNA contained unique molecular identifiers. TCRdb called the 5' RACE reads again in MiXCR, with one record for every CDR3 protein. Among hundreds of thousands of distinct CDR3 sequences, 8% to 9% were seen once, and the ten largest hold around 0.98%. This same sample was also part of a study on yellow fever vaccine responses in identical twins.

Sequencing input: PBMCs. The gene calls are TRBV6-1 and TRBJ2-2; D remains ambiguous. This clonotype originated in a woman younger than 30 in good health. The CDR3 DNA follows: TGTGCCAGCAGTGCCCTCGAATTCACCGGGGAGCTGTTTTTT. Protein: CASSALEFTGELFF.